This T cell receptor beta chain is drawn from a study of Ad26.COV2.S vaccination and SARS-CoV-2 variants. The treatment denotes: 15 to 20 received Ad26.COV2.S at low or high dose, single or two shots; about 5 received placebo; per-sample allocation not given. At day 63 after the first vaccine or placebo injection, samples were drawn. Clones were sequenced by immunoSEQ multiplex PCR, and TCRdb holds only the in-frame ones, with some missing. The sample has around 300,000 clones, about 88% seen once; the top ten hold around 10%. V lost 6 bases to trimming and J lost 4 bases; unmatched junction nucleotides: 6. CDR3 length equals 14 residues. Germline V gives CDR1 MNHEY, CDR2 SMNVEV (reference sequence).

The V and J genes are TRBV27 and TRBJ2-3; 8 bases map to TRBD1. The sample was peripheral blood, taken in a trial of Ad26.COV2.S vaccine versus placebo. This TCR derives from a person between 18 and 65 years old who received the Ad26.COV2.S COVID-19 vaccine or a placebo. In DNA form, the CDR3 reads TGTGCCAGCAGCTGGACAGGGCAGGCAGATACGCAGTATTTT. Amino acid sequence: CASSWTGQADTQYF.